The T cell receptor beta chain under discussion was sequenced for a study of cytomegalovirus exposure and HLA in healthy donors. Primers: 60 Vbeta forward and 13 Jbeta reverse. Sequencing was performed with immunoSEQ multiplex PCR; in TCRdb, only in-frame clones are kept and a portion is missing. The table includes around 58,000 clones, 77% detected once. This TCR was sampled from a female donor in good health and CMV-seronegative. Material: PBMCs.

The CDR3 loop reads CASSQTLGTEGLPAPYEQYF. The CDR3 DNA follows: TGCGCCAGCAGCCAAACACTCGGGACAGAAGGACTGCCCGCCCCTTACGAGCAGTACTTC. The V gene is TRBV4-3, the J gene TRBJ2-7; 7 bases align to TRBD1. Trimming at V came to 2 bases and at J to 4 bases, leaving 23 bases not matched to a gene. Germline CDR1 and CDR2: LGHNA and YSLEER. This CDR3 contains 20 residues.